These T cell receptor beta chains were read from a single sample in a study of shared clonotypes between healthy human individuals. Profiled with immunoSEQ multiplex PCR; TCRdb holds only in-frame clones, not every one. There are about 980,000 clones in the sample; 76% occur only once, and roughly 1.5% lies in the top ten. Sequenced material: memory CD4+ T cells sorted from blood. The receptors originated from a young man in good health. Each CDR3 is given with its conserved first and last residue. The order of the fields is V gene, J gene, clone size, D gene, CDR3 DNA, CDR3 protein. A D gene is named only where the DNA matches it firmly. Not every row has a clone size; where given, it reads once, few, many or a size class.

V gene: TRBV5-5
J gene: TRBJ1-4
clone size: few
D gene: -
CDR3 DNA: TGTGCCAGCAGCTTGGAGTCAGGCTATCGTGAAAAACTGTTTTTT
CDR3 protein: CASSLESGYREKLFF

V gene: TRBV30
J gene: TRBJ1-6
clone size: -
D gene: -
CDR3 DNA: TGTGCCTGGAGCTCAACGCGGGTGGATAATTCACCCCTCCACTTT
CDR3 protein: CAWSSTRVDNSPLHF

V gene: TRBV5-4
J gene: TRBJ2-2
clone size: -
D gene: TRBD1
CDR3 DNA: TGTGCCAGCAGCCCGGGACAGGGACACACCGGGGAGCTGTTTTTT
CDR3 protein: CASSPGQGHTGELFF

V gene: TRBV10-3
J gene: TRBJ2-1
clone size: -
D gene: -
CDR3 DNA: TGTGCCATCAGTGACTCGGTCAATGAGCAGTTCTTC
CDR3 protein: CAISDSVNEQFF

V gene: TRBV5-6
J gene: TRBJ2-5
clone size: -
D gene: -
CDR3 DNA: TGTGCCAGCAGTCGGGGGGAGACCCAGTACTTC
CDR3 protein: CASSRGETQYF

V gene: TRBV28
J gene: TRBJ2-1
clone size: -
D gene: TRBD2
CDR3 DNA: TGTGCCACCCGGAGCGGGACTAGCGGGGGTGGGGAGCAGTTCTTC
CDR3 protein: CATRSGTSGGGEQFF

V gene: TRBV5-6
J gene: TRBJ1-3
clone size: few
D gene: -
CDR3 DNA: TGTGCCAGCAGCACAACCCAGGGTTATGGAAACACCATATATTTT
CDR3 protein: CASSTTQGYGNTIYF

V gene: TRBV4-3
J gene: TRBJ2-7
clone size: -
D gene: TRBD2
CDR3 DNA: TGCGCCAGCAGCCAAGAGGGGGGGTATCTACGAGGGCAGTACTTC
CDR3 protein: CASSQEGGYLRGQYF

V gene: TRBV5-1
J gene: TRBJ2-1
clone size: -
D gene: TRBD2
CDR3 DNA: TGCGCCAGCAGCCCCGGACTAGCGGGGGACAATGAGCAGTTCTTC
CDR3 protein: CASSPGLAGDNEQFF

V gene: TRBV10-1
J gene: TRBJ2-7
clone size: -
D gene: -
CDR3 DNA: TGCGCCGTGCAGGGAGTCGGTTACGAGCAGTACTTC
CDR3 protein: CAVQGVGYEQYF

V gene: TRBV2
J gene: TRBJ2-6
clone size: few
D gene: -
CDR3 DNA: TGTGCCAGCAGCAACAGGGCCTCTGGGGCCAACGTCCTGACTTTC
CDR3 protein: CASSNRASGANVLTF

V gene: TRBV15
J gene: TRBJ1-5
clone size: few
D gene: -
CDR3 DNA: TGTGCCACCAGCAGAGCAGGTCCGGTTGGGCAGCCCCAGCATTTT
CDR3 protein: CATSRAGPVGQPQHF

V gene: TRBV18
J gene: TRBJ2-3
clone size: -
D gene: TRBD2
CDR3 DNA: TGTGCCAGCCGTGGTAGCGGGGGAAACACAGATACGCAGTATTTT
CDR3 protein: CASRGSGGNTDTQYF

V gene: TRBV18
J gene: TRBJ2-5
clone size: -
D gene: TRBD1
CDR3 DNA: TGTGCCAGCTCCCCGGGACAGCAAGAGACCCAGTACTTC
CDR3 protein: CASSPGQQETQYF

V gene: TRBV19
J gene: TRBJ2-2
clone size: once
D gene: -
CDR3 DNA: TGTGCCAGTAGGGCCGGACCCGCGGCTGGGGAGCTGTTTTTT
CDR3 protein: CASRAGPAAGELFF

V gene: TRBV5-6
J gene: TRBJ2-7
clone size: -
D gene: TRBD2
CDR3 DNA: TGTGCCAGCAGCTCCCCGGGAGGAAGCTACGAGCAGTACTTC
CDR3 protein: CASSSPGGSYEQYF

V gene: TRBV9
J gene: TRBJ2-2
clone size: -
D gene: -
CDR3 DNA: TGTGCCAGCAGCGAGTCGCCGAACACCGGGGAGCTGTTTTTT
CDR3 protein: CASSESPNTGELFF

V gene: TRBV5-1
J gene: TRBJ1-1
clone size: -
D gene: -
CDR3 DNA: TGCGCCAGCAGGGTAGCAGGGTTGAACACTGAAGCTTTCTTT
CDR3 protein: CASRVAGLNTEAFF

V gene: TRBV9
J gene: TRBJ2-1
clone size: -
D gene: -
CDR3 DNA: TGTGCCAGCAGCGAGAGGTGGAATAGTGGATCGAATGAGCAGTTCTTC
CDR3 protein: CASSERWNSGSNEQFF

V gene: TRBV30
J gene: TRBJ1-2
clone size: -
D gene: -
CDR3 DNA: TGTGCCTGGAGAAACGTGAACTATGGCTACACCTTC
CDR3 protein: CAWRNVNYGYTF

V gene: TRBV7-8
J gene: TRBJ1-2
clone size: -
D gene: -
CDR3 DNA: TGTGCCAGCAGCTTAGGGGGGCGTAGGTATGGCTACACCTTC
CDR3 protein: CASSLGGRRYGYTF

V gene: TRBV21-1
J gene: TRBJ2-3
clone size: -
D gene: -
CDR3 DNA: TGTGCCAGTTGCACAGATACGCAGTATTTT
CDR3 protein: CASCTDTQYF

V gene: TRBV7-9
J gene: TRBJ1-6
clone size: -
D gene: -
CDR3 DNA: TGTGCCAGCAGCTTTGGGACTTCAAGCTCCTATAATTCACCCCTCCACTTT
CDR3 protein: CASSFGTSSSYNSPLHF

V gene: TRBV7-2
J gene: TRBJ1-1
clone size: -
D gene: -
CDR3 DNA: TGTGCCAGCAGCTCCTTCCGCGGTGGCACTGAAGCTTTCTTT
CDR3 protein: CASSSFRGGTEAFF

V gene: TRBV2
J gene: TRBJ1-5
clone size: -
D gene: -
CDR3 DNA: TGTGCCAGCAGTGTACAGGGCGGCGGTCAGCCCCAGCATTTT
CDR3 protein: CASSVQGGGQPQHF

V gene: TRBV6-1
J gene: TRBJ1-5
clone size: -
D gene: -
CDR3 DNA: TGTGCCAGCAGTGAATCCGGCGGAGGTTCTCAGCCCCAGCATTTT
CDR3 protein: CASSESGGGSQPQHF

V gene: TRBV10-2
J gene: TRBJ1-1
clone size: -
D gene: -
CDR3 DNA: TGCGCCAGCAGCGGACAAGTGAACACTGAAGCTTTCTTT
CDR3 protein: CASSGQVNTEAFF

V gene: TRBV2
J gene: TRBJ2-5
clone size: -
D gene: -
CDR3 DNA: TGTGCCAGCAGTGGTGGTGACTCGACCCAGTACTTC
CDR3 protein: CASSGGDSTQYF

V gene: TRBV5-6
J gene: TRBJ1-2
clone size: -
D gene: -
CDR3 DNA: TGTGCCAGCAGCTTAAGTGTGGGCGGCTACACCTTC
CDR3 protein: CASSLSVGGYTF

V gene: TRBV27
J gene: TRBJ1-5
clone size: -
D gene: -
CDR3 DNA: TGTGCCAGCAGTTTATCCGGATCGACGGGTAATCAGCCCCAGCATTTT
CDR3 protein: CASSLSGSTGNQPQHF

V gene: TRBV19
J gene: TRBJ1-1
clone size: -
D gene: -
CDR3 DNA: TGTGCCAGTAGTATTTCAGGGTTGAACACTGAAGCTTTCTTT
CDR3 protein: CASSISGLNTEAFF

V gene: TRBV7-2
J gene: TRBJ1-3
clone size: -
D gene: -
CDR3 DNA: TGTGCCAGCAGCTTAGCGGGATCCGTAAGATCGGGAAACACCATATATTTT
CDR3 protein: CASSLAGSVRSGNTIYF

V gene: TRBV7-8
J gene: TRBJ2-7
clone size: -
D gene: TRBD2
CDR3 DNA: TGTGCCAGCAGCTCAGGACTAGCGGTCCCCTACGAGCAGTACTTC
CDR3 protein: CASSSGLAVPYEQYF

V gene: TRBV5-8
J gene: TRBJ2-3
clone size: -
D gene: TRBD1
CDR3 DNA: TGTGCCAGCAGCTTGGACAGGGGAGATACGCAGTATTTT
CDR3 protein: CASSLDRGDTQYF

V gene: TRBV11-1
J gene: TRBJ2-5
clone size: -
D gene: -
CDR3 DNA: TGTGCCAGCAGCTTAGTTAGGGGTTACCAAGAGACCCAGTACTTC
CDR3 protein: CASSLVRGYQETQYF

V gene: TRBV6-6
J gene: TRBJ2-5
clone size: few
D gene: -
CDR3 DNA: TGTGCCAGCAGTACGGGGGAGACCCAGTACTTC
CDR3 protein: CASSTGETQYF

V gene: TRBV7-2
J gene: TRBJ2-7
clone size: -
D gene: TRBD2
CDR3 DNA: TGTGCCAGCAGCCCTAGCGGGGGGGCTACTAGCTCCTACGAGCAGTACTTC
CDR3 protein: CASSPSGGATSSYEQYF

V gene: TRBV4-1
J gene: TRBJ2-3
clone size: -
D gene: TRBD2
CDR3 DNA: TGCGCCAGCAGCCAGCCCACCGCCCAGCGGGAGTGGGCAAAGACGCAGTATTTT
CDR3 protein: CASSQPTAQREWAKTQYF

V gene: TRBV11-3
J gene: TRBJ2-2
clone size: -
D gene: TRBD1
CDR3 DNA: TGTGCCAGCAGCTCGGCCTGGACAGGGGTGCCCGGGGAGCTGTTTTTT
CDR3 protein: CASSSAWTGVPGELFF

V gene: TRBV6-1
J gene: TRBJ1-2
clone size: few
D gene: -
CDR3 DNA: TGTGCCAGCAGGGACAGCTATGGCTACACCTTC
CDR3 protein: CASRDSYGYTF

V gene: TRBV18
J gene: TRBJ1-5
clone size: -
D gene: -
CDR3 DNA: TGTGCCAGCTCACCACCCGGGGGGAGCAATCAGCCCCAGCATTTT
CDR3 protein: CASSPPGGSNQPQHF

V gene: TRBV28
J gene: TRBJ1-5
clone size: few
D gene: -
CDR3 DNA: TGTGCCAGCAGTGACCCCTGGGGGGGGAGGGTTGCGAGACAGCCCCAGCATTTT
CDR3 protein: CASSDPWGGRVARQPQHF

V gene: TRBV6-5
J gene: TRBJ2-3
clone size: -
D gene: -
CDR3 DNA: TGTGCCAGCAGTCCCGTATATGGAAGCACAGATACGCAGTATTTT
CDR3 protein: CASSPVYGSTDTQYF

V gene: TRBV11-3
J gene: TRBJ2-7
clone size: -
D gene: TRBD1
CDR3 DNA: TGTGCCAGCAGCTTAGCCCGGGACAGTTACGAGCAGTACTTC
CDR3 protein: CASSLARDSYEQYF

V gene: TRBV5-1
J gene: TRBJ1-1
clone size: -
D gene: -
CDR3 DNA: TGCGCCAGCAGCTGGATGGGAGGGGAGAACACTGAAGCTTTCTTT
CDR3 protein: CASSWMGGENTEAFF

V gene: TRBV25-1
J gene: TRBJ2-5
clone size: -
D gene: -
CDR3 DNA: TGTGCCAGCAGTGAATCCGTCACCTACCAAGAGACCCAGTACTTC
CDR3 protein: CASSESVTYQETQYF